This paragraph reports one TCR beta chain. This entry is derived from a study of blood T cells in healthy people across ages. A sample-barcoded 5' primer and a J-beta primer mix were used in a second PCR of roughly 6 to 11 cycles. TCRdb ran MiXCR on the 5' RACE reads and lists one entry per CDR3 protein. The sample holds around 990,000 distinct CDR3 sequences, approximately 25% seen once. It was approximately 10 milliliters of peripheral blood that were drawn from each donor. The sample was also linked to a second study, of T cells of mothers and their children. From that second work: Sequencing got over 10 million TCR beta CDR3 reads from each mother and several million from each child.

Source material: blood. The receptor was isolated from a girl aged 2 to 9 in good health.

CDR3 region: CSANDRTYGYTF. The CDR3 DNA sequence: TGCAGTGCGAACGACAGAACTTATGGCTACACCTTC. The rearrangement links TRBV20-1 to TRBJ1-2; D might be TRBD1 (5 bases). CDR1 is DFQATT, CDR2 SNEGSKA, per germline (reference sequence). CDR3 length: 12 amino acids. V was shortened by 6 bases and J by 5 bases, with 13 bases between the two germline ends.